This T cell receptor beta chain was recovered during a study of shared clonotypes between healthy human individuals. TCRdb's copy holds only in-frame clones and misses some; the assay was immunoSEQ multiplex PCR. The sample has more than 2 million clones, about 95% seen once. On this clone: Its antigen is unidentified.

Study findings and constraints: Estimated richness was generally greater in naive than memory subsets. An expected dependence of interdonor clonotype sharing on sequencing depth was noted.

CDR1 and CDR2 (germline): MNHEY, SVGAGI. J lost 7 bases, V lost 6 bases, and 12 bases had no gene match. This CDR3 has 14 residues. CD45RO-negative CD8 cells positively selected for CCR7 made up the naive population, which excluded terminally differentiated effector memory CD45RA+ cells. The V and J genes are TRBV6-5 and TRBJ2-7, with TRBD2 matching over 7 bases. Sequenced: naive CD8+ T cells sorted from blood. The sequence came from a man between 18 and 29 years old in good health. The DNA of the CDR3 is TGTGCCAGCAGCCCCGGGACTAACCTACGTGAGCAGTACTTC. Translation gives CASSPGTNLREQYF.